These T cell receptor beta chains were read from a single sample in a study of early stage breast cancer tumors. Libraries were prepared by immunoSEQ multiplex PCR; TCRdb keeps only in-frame clonotypes and omits some of them. The table shows about 72,000 clones, with roughly 80% occurring only once. Material for sequencing was blood. The receptors derive from a person between 55 and 69 years old with breast cancer. Each CDR3 is given with its conserved first and last residue. Fields, in order: D gene, CDR3 length, clone size, V gene, J gene, CDR3 DNA, CDR3 protein. D genes are given only for firm matches. For some rows the clone size is stated as once, few or many, or as a class when expanded; others skip it.

D gene: NA; CDR3 length: 13; clone size: NA; V gene: TRBV29-1; J gene: TRBJ1-3; CDR3 DNA: TGCAGCGTTGTTGGGGGCGCGGGAAACACCATATATTTT; CDR3 protein: CSVVGGAGNTIYF
D gene: NA; CDR3 length: 11; clone size: once; V gene: TRBV21-1; J gene: TRBJ1-4; CDR3 DNA: TGTGCCAGCAATACTGCAGAAAAACTGTTTTTT; CDR3 protein: CASNTAEKLFF
D gene: NA; CDR3 length: 15; clone size: NA; V gene: TRBV25-1; J gene: TRBJ1-5; CDR3 DNA: TGTGCCAGCAGTGGGACAGCCTCTAGCAATCAGCCCCAGCATTTT; CDR3 protein: CASSGTASSNQPQHF
D gene: TRBD1; CDR3 length: 12; clone size: NA; V gene: TRBV6-1; J gene: TRBJ1-2; CDR3 DNA: TGTGCCAGCTTGGACAGGGGTTATGGCTACACCTTC; CDR3 protein: CASLDRGYGYTF
D gene: NA; CDR3 length: 12; clone size: NA; V gene: TRBV5-4; J gene: TRBJ2-3; CDR3 DNA: TGTGCCAGCAGCTTGGGAGCGGATACGCAGTATTTT; CDR3 protein: CASSLGADTQYF
D gene: NA; CDR3 length: 17; clone size: NA; V gene: TRBV7-8; J gene: TRBJ2-5; CDR3 DNA: TGTGCCAGCAGCCCTTGGACCGGGACTGGAGGGGGAGAGACCCAGTACTTC; CDR3 protein: CASSPWTGTGGGETQYF
D gene: NA; CDR3 length: 14; clone size: NA; V gene: TRBV6-1; J gene: TRBJ1-1; CDR3 DNA: TGTGCCAGCAGCAGGGAGGGACGAGGAACTGAAGCTTTCTTT; CDR3 protein: CASSREGRGTEAFF
D gene: TRBD1; CDR3 length: 13; clone size: few; V gene: TRBV19; J gene: TRBJ1-5; CDR3 DNA: TGTGCCAGTAGCGGACAGGGGGCCCAGCCCCAGCATTTT; CDR3 protein: CASSGQGAQPQHF
D gene: NA; CDR3 length: 13; clone size: NA; V gene: TRBV5-1; J gene: TRBJ2-7; CDR3 DNA: TGCGCCAGCAGCTTTCCCGTCCCCGGCGAGCAGTACTTC; CDR3 protein: CASSFPVPGEQYF
D gene: NA; CDR3 length: 16; clone size: NA; V gene: TRBV5-1; J gene: TRBJ2-3; CDR3 DNA: TGCGCCAGCAGCTTGGAAGGGCGGAGTTTCACAGATACGCAGTATTTT; CDR3 protein: CASSLEGRSFTDTQYF
D gene: NA; CDR3 length: 16; clone size: NA; V gene: TRBV7-3; J gene: TRBJ2-1; CDR3 DNA: TGTGCCAGCAGCTTAAAAGGCTTGGGCTCCTACAATGAGCAGTTCTTC; CDR3 protein: CASSLKGLGSYNEQFF
D gene: NA; CDR3 length: 18; clone size: once; V gene: TRBV9; J gene: TRBJ2-2; CDR3 DNA: TGTGCCAGCAGCGTACTGGAGCCCTCTCAACACTGGGCCGGGGAGCTGTTTTTT; CDR3 protein: CASSVLEPSQHWAGELFF
D gene: NA; CDR3 length: 16; clone size: NA; V gene: TRBV15; J gene: TRBJ2-2; CDR3 DNA: TGTGCCACCAGCAGGATTAGAGATGGGGGCACCGGGGAGCTGTTTTTT; CDR3 protein: CATSRIRDGGTGELFF
D gene: NA; CDR3 length: 13; clone size: few; V gene: TRBV27; J gene: TRBJ2-7; CDR3 DNA: TGTGCCAGCAGTTGGGGACACCTCTACGAGCAGTACTTC; CDR3 protein: CASSWGHLYEQYF
D gene: NA; CDR3 length: 13; clone size: few; V gene: TRBV7-3; J gene: TRBJ1-1; CDR3 DNA: TGTGCCAGCAGCTCTTCGCGGAACACTGAAGCTTTCTTT; CDR3 protein: CASSSSRNTEAFF
D gene: NA; CDR3 length: 13; clone size: NA; V gene: TRBV18; J gene: TRBJ2-3; CDR3 DNA: TGTGCCAGCTCAGCAGGGCTCCCAGATACGCAGTATTTT; CDR3 protein: CASSAGLPDTQYF
D gene: NA; CDR3 length: 16; clone size: once; V gene: TRBV6-5; J gene: TRBJ2-3; CDR3 DNA: TGTGCCAGCAGTTACTCAATAGCGGTTAGCACAGATACGCAGTATTTT; CDR3 protein: CASSYSIAVSTDTQYF
D gene: NA; CDR3 length: 13; clone size: NA; V gene: TRBV6-6; J gene: TRBJ1-4; CDR3 DNA: TGTGCCAGCAGTTACAGGGCGGGGGAAAAACTGTTTTTT; CDR3 protein: CASSYRAGEKLFF
D gene: NA; CDR3 length: 13; clone size: NA; V gene: TRBV4-1; J gene: TRBJ2-7; CDR3 DNA: TGCGCCAGCAGCCAAGAGAACTCCTACGAGCAGTACTTC; CDR3 protein: CASSQENSYEQYF
D gene: TRBD1; CDR3 length: 15; clone size: NA; V gene: TRBV11-2; J gene: TRBJ2-5; CDR3 DNA: TGTGCCAGCAGCGAAGGCCCCAGGGGGCGAGAGACCCAGTACTTC; CDR3 protein: CASSEGPRGRETQYF
D gene: TRBD1; CDR3 length: 13; clone size: NA; V gene: TRBV5-1; J gene: TRBJ1-1; CDR3 DNA: TGCGCCAGCAGCAGGACAGGGCCCACTGAAGCTTTCTTT; CDR3 protein: CASSRTGPTEAFF
D gene: TRBD1; CDR3 length: 15; clone size: NA; V gene: TRBV4-3; J gene: TRBJ2-3; CDR3 DNA: TGCGCCAGCAGCCAAGGATCGGCAGGGGGAGATACGCAGTATTTT; CDR3 protein: CASSQGSAGGDTQYF
D gene: NA; CDR3 length: 12; clone size: NA; V gene: TRBV5-1; J gene: TRBJ2-5; CDR3 DNA: TGCGCCAGCAGCTTGGCCGGAGAGACCCAGTACTTC; CDR3 protein: CASSLAGETQYF
D gene: NA; CDR3 length: 17; clone size: NA; V gene: TRBV4-2; J gene: TRBJ1-2; CDR3 DNA: TGTGCCAGCAGCCAAGATCAGGGCATCCATTCTAACTATGGCTACACCTTC; CDR3 protein: CASSQDQGIHSNYGYTF
D gene: TRBD1; CDR3 length: 14; clone size: NA; V gene: TRBV2; J gene: TRBJ2-3; CDR3 DNA: TGTGCCAGCAGCGCGACAACAGGGGGGGATACGCAGTATTTT; CDR3 protein: CASSATTGGDTQYF
D gene: NA; CDR3 length: 13; clone size: once; V gene: TRBV5-8; J gene: TRBJ1-6; CDR3 DNA: TGTGCCAGCAGCCAGGACCTCACTCCACCCCTCCACTTT; CDR3 protein: CASSQDLTPPLHF
D gene: NA; CDR3 length: 15; clone size: NA; V gene: TRBV27; J gene: TRBJ2-7; CDR3 DNA: TGTGCCAGCAGTCGTTTAGGGTGGGTTGCCTACGAGCAGTACTTC; CDR3 protein: CASSRLGWVAYEQYF
D gene: NA; CDR3 length: 11; clone size: NA; V gene: TRBV7-9; J gene: TRBJ2-2; CDR3 DNA: TGTGCCAGTAGAAGTGCCGGGGAGCTGTTTTTT; CDR3 protein: CASRSAGELFF
D gene: NA; CDR3 length: 17; clone size: NA; V gene: TRBV2; J gene: TRBJ2-6; CDR3 DNA: TGTGCCAGCAGCAGGCGAGGGGGGGGACCTGGGGCCAACGTCCTGACTTTC; CDR3 protein: CASSRRGGGPGANVLTF
D gene: NA; CDR3 length: 12; clone size: once; V gene: TRBV19; J gene: TRBJ1-5; CDR3 DNA: TGTGCCAGTAGTACCAACACACAGCCCCAGCATTTT; CDR3 protein: CASSTNTQPQHF
D gene: NA; CDR3 length: 13; clone size: NA; V gene: TRBV7-9; J gene: TRBJ1-1; CDR3 DNA: TGTGCCAGCAGCCAGGGACAGAACACTGAAGCTTTCTTT; CDR3 protein: CASSQGQNTEAFF
D gene: NA; CDR3 length: 14; clone size: few; V gene: TRBV28; J gene: TRBJ1-5; CDR3 DNA: TGTGCCAGCAGTCCGCAGGCTGGCAATCAGCCCCAGCATTTT; CDR3 protein: CASSPQAGNQPQHF
D gene: NA; CDR3 length: 14; clone size: NA; V gene: TRBV12-5; J gene: TRBJ1-2; CDR3 DNA: TGTGCTAGTGGCCCCCCAGGGACACCATATGGCTACACCTTC; CDR3 protein: CASGPPGTPYGYTF
D gene: NA; CDR3 length: 13; clone size: few; V gene: TRBV2; J gene: TRBJ1-5; CDR3 DNA: TGTGCCAGCAGTGAGGACGGGGATCAGCCCCAGCATTTT; CDR3 protein: CASSEDGDQPQHF
D gene: NA; CDR3 length: 12; clone size: few; V gene: TRBV7-9; J gene: TRBJ1-5; CDR3 DNA: TGTGCCAGCAGCTTAGACTTTCAGCCCCAGCATTTT; CDR3 protein: CASSLDFQPQHF
D gene: TRBD2; CDR3 length: 18; clone size: NA; V gene: TRBV10-3; J gene: TRBJ2-5; CDR3 DNA: TGTGCCATCAGTGAAGGGACTAGCGGGGGGTTTCCCGAAGAGACCCAGTACTTC; CDR3 protein: CAISEGTSGGFPEETQYF
D gene: TRBD1; CDR3 length: 13; clone size: NA; V gene: TRBV29-1; J gene: TRBJ1-5; CDR3 DNA: TGCAGCGTTGCGACAGGGTTCAATCAGCCCCAGCATTTT; CDR3 protein: CSVATGFNQPQHF
D gene: NA; CDR3 length: 14; clone size: once; V gene: TRBV5-1; J gene: TRBJ1-4; CDR3 DNA: TGCGCCAGCAGCCTGGACAGACCTAATGAAAAACTGTTTTTT; CDR3 protein: CASSLDRPNEKLFF
D gene: TRBD1; CDR3 length: 13; clone size: NA; V gene: TRBV4-1; J gene: TRBJ2-2; CDR3 DNA: TGCGCCAGCAGCCCGACAGGGTTCGGGGAGCTGTTTTTT; CDR3 protein: CASSPTGFGELFF